The present entry profiles one T cell receptor (beta chain) with its context. Its target is not known. The junction had 4 bases not matched to a gene; V was cut back by 1 base and J by 7 bases. Germline V lookup: CDR1 SGHTA, CDR2 FQGNSA. This CDR3 is built from 15 residues. This specimen comes from a study of regulatory T cells in long-lasting Graves disease. Sample time point: persistent/refractory GD, antithyroid drugs over 5 years with positive TRAb. RNA from PBMCs was the source of the TCR library. With iRepertoire HTBI primers and Arm-PCR of CDR3 regions, TCR beta libraries were built. From the multiplex PCR reads, TCRdb called clonotypes with MiXCR, one entry per CDR3 protein. The table shows about 290,000 distinct CDR3 sequences, with around 21% occurring only once. Study findings and constraints: Shared public clonotypes totalled fewer than 3,000 in persistent patients, compared with roughly 970 in new patients.

The chain combines TRBV7-2 with TRBJ1-6, with 7 bases aligning to TRBD1. Material: peripheral blood mononuclear cells (PBMCs), obtained when the disease was refractory, from a patient treated with antithyroid drugs. This receptor was taken from a female donor with Graves disease. Here the CDR3 reads CASSLGTGVNSPLHF. CDR3 DNA sequence: TGTGCCAGCAGCTTAGGAACAGGGGTGAATTCACCCCTCCACTTT.